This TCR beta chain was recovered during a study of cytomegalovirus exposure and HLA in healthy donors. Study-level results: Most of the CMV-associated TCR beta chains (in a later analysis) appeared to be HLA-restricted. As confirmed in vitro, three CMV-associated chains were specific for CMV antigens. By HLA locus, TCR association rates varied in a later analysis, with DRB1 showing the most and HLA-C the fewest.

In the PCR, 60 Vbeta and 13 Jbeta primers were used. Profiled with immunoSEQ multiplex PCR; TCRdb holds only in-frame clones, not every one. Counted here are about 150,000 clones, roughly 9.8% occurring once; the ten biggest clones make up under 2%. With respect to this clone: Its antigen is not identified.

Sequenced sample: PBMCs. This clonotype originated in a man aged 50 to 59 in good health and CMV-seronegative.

The CDR3 nucleotides are TGTGCCAGCATTATAATTAGGGGACTTCTTTGCATTCAGTACTTC. Protein sequence: CASIIIRGLLCIQYF. The chain joins TRBV21-1 to TRBJ2-4; the D segment call TRBD2 is taken from the table without a DNA check. TRBV21-1 is designated a pseudogene. The length of the CDR3 is 15 residues.